The clone carrying this T cell receptor beta chain was seen repeatedly, ten times or more. This record belongs to a study of early T cells in non-severe SARS-CoV-2 infection. cDNA molecules, individually, were tagged with unique molecular identifiers. From the 5' RACE reads, TCRdb called clonotypes with MiXCR, one entry per CDR3 protein. The repertoire holds 25,000 to 35,000 distinct CDR3 sequences, with 6% to 7.5% as singletons. The CDR3 runs 16 residues. V was clipped by 5 bases and J by 4 bases; unmatched bases: 10. This receptor was identified in an adult who was a healthcare worker with PCR-confirmed SARS-CoV-2 infection or an uninfected control (not recorded which). The chain combines TRBV12-3 or TRBV12-4 with TRBJ2-1; 8 bases align to TRBD1. Sequencing used whole blood, obtained at baseline. CDR3 protein: CASSVPTGDPYNEQFF. The DNA of the CDR3 is TGTGCCAGCAGTGTCCCGACAGGGGACCCTTACAATGAGCAGTTCTTC.